This TCR beta chain was sequenced in a study of T-cell memory formation after mild COVID-19. The sample holds a few counts of this clonotype. TCRdb fed the 5' RACE reads into MiXCR, producing one record per CDR3 protein. The top ten clones hold 9.5% to 15% of a sample with roughly 600,000 distinct CDR3 sequences, about 20% of them seen once. Per germline, CDR1 LNHNV and CDR2 YYDKDF (reference sequence). The CDR3 spans 17 residues. V lost 0 bases to trimming and J lost 3 bases; unmatched junction nucleotides: 7. The sequence derives from an adult woman who had mild COVID-19 (a few samples of this study predate the infection). Cell type and time point are not known. Material for sequencing was PBMCs or a T cell subset sorted from them (not recorded which). The V and J genes are TRBV15 and TRBJ2-7, with 11 bases identical to TRBD1. CDR3 sequence: CATSRERTGTGGYEQYF. CDR3 coding DNA: TGTGCCACCAGCAGAGAGAGGACCGGGACAGGGGGCTACGAGCAGTACTTC.